The 21 T cell receptor beta chains listed next were all sequenced from one sample in a study of CD8+CD57+ T cells in acquired aplastic anemia. Only patients with CD8+CD57+ cell expansion on flow cytometry were chosen for sequencing. Genomic DNA, the template, was used for profiling of the TCR beta VDJ and CDR3. One entry per CDR3 protein, called by TCRdb with MiXCR from the reads. The sample records 150,000 or so distinct CDR3 sequences, around 50% being singletons. Sequenced sample: sorted CD4+, CD8+, or CD8+CD57+ T cells (not recorded which) from PBMCs. The receptors derive from a human donor with aplastic anemia.

A note on this clonotype: Mismatch with germline at one junction end may stem from a read error. CDR3 sequence: CASSAGLAVTETQYF. CDR3 bases: TGTGCTAGCAGCGCCGGACTAGCGGTTACAGAGACCCAGTACTTC. This chain connects TRBV7-7 to TRBJ2-5, with TRBD2 identical over 10 bases. Germline lookup yields CDR1 SSHAT and CDR2 FNYEAQ (reference sequence). This CDR3 has 15 residues.

This clonotype appeared many times. The chain employs TRBV5-5 and TRBJ2-4; 7 nucleotides match TRBD1. CDR3 size: 15 residues. V shed 3 bases, J shed 0 bases, and the junction held 3 bases outside the gene matches. The V gene's germline CDR1 is SGHKS and CDR2 YYEKEE (reference sequence). CDR3: CASSWDSIAKNIQYF. The CDR3 DNA reads TGTGCCAGCAGCTGGGACAGCATAGCCAAAAACATTCAGTACTTC.

The chain links TRBV5-1 to TRBJ1-1; D is possibly TRBD1 (6 bases). The V gene's germline CDR1 is SGHRS and CDR2 YFSETQ. Trimming removed 3 bases from V and 3 bases from J, with 9 bases in between. The length of the CDR3 is 13 residues. CDR3 nucleotide sequence: TGCGCCAGCAGCTCTGACAGGTACACTGAAGCTTTCTTT. Protein product: CASSSDRYTEAFF.

This chain joins TRBV15 and TRBJ2-7, with unresolved D. Germline V CDR1 and CDR2: LNHNV, YYDKDF (reference sequence). Between the trimmed V and J ends, which lost 0 bases and 3 bases, there was a span of 12 bases. The CDR3 sequence is 15 residues long. Here the CDR3 reads CATSRDQATHYEQYF. In nucleotides, the CDR3 is TGTGCCACCAGCAGAGATCAGGCCACCCACTACGAGCAGTACTTC.

This clonotype occurred a few times. V is TRBV9 and J is TRBJ2-7; 7 bases are a match to TRBD1. V shed 4 bases, J shed 4 bases, and the junction held 5 bases outside the gene matches. The CDR3 consists of 13 residues. Germline lookup yields CDR1 SGDLS and CDR2 YYNGEE. As DNA, the CDR3 is TGTGCCAGCAGCCCGGGGACAGTATACGAGCAGTACTTC. Translating gives CASSPGTVYEQYF.

V and J are TRBV11-1 and TRBJ1-4, with unresolved D. The ends were cut back, 2 bases at V and 4 bases at J, with 14 bases in the middle. The germline V gene has CDR1 SGHAT and CDR2 FQDESV (reference sequence). The CDR3 has 16 amino acids. The CDR3 bases are TGTGCCAGCAGCTTATCCCACAGTGGACTTAATGAAAAACTGTTTTTT. Protein product: CASSLSHSGLNEKLFF.

The chain combines TRBV6-1 with TRBJ1-6; 7 positions match TRBD1. Per the germline V gene, CDR1 is MNHNS and CDR2 is SASEGT. This CDR3 contains 14 residues. The J segment lost 6 bases and the V segment lost 6 bases, leaving 5 bases of the junction unmatched. The CDR3 DNA follows: TGTGCCAGCAGCGACAGGGAATCTAATTCACCCCTCCACTTT. This sequence encodes CASSDRESNSPLHF.

This clonotype was seen just once. The junction does not match germline at one end; this may be a read error. The chain links TRBV2 to TRBJ1-1; TRBD1 might be the D (5 bases). Germline CDR1 reads SNHLY; CDR2 reads FYNNEI. The CDR3 runs 14 residues. In nucleotides, the CDR3 is TGTGCCAGCAGTGACGGAGGTGCTGGGACTGAAGCTTTCTTC. Protein: CASSDGGAGTEAFF.

The chain joins TRBV4-1 to TRBJ1-1; D not certain. Per germline, CDR1 MGHRA and CDR2 YSYEKL. V lost 3 bases to trimming and J lost 6 bases, with 23 bases between them. The CDR3 runs 17 residues. In DNA, the CDR3 is TGCGCCAGCAGCCAGAAAGATGGAGGACCAAGGGAAGCTGAAGCTTTCTTT. Translating it yields CASSQKDGGPREAEAFF.

As to this clonotype: This may stem from a read error, because a much larger clone lies one nucleotide away. The CDR3 does not end in the conserved phenylalanine or tryptophan, so this is likely a read error. V usage is TRBV6-2 or TRBV6-3 and J usage is TRBJ2-5; 9 bases map to TRBD2. The length of the CDR3 is 17 residues. V lost 2 bases to trimming and J lost 3 bases; unmatched junction nucleotides: 10. Germline V CDR1 and CDR2: MNHEY, SVGEGT. The CDR3 DNA sequence: TGTGCCAGCAGTTACGTCCTAGCGGGGACCCAGGAAGAGACCCAGTACCTC. As protein: CASSYVLAGTQEETQYL.

The rearrangement joins TRBV13 to TRBJ1-5; D remains ambiguous. The V and J ends lost 0 bases and 6 bases respectively, with 6 bases between them. CDR3 length: 13 residues. Germline CDR1 reads PRHDT; CDR2 reads FYEKMQ (reference sequence). This CDR3 is CASSLGQRQPQHF. CDR3 nucleotide sequence: TGTGCCAGCAGCTTAGGCCAGCGTCAGCCCCAGCATTTT.

The chain combines TRBV5-1 with TRBJ2-1; TRBD1 is a possible D gene (6 bases). Trimming stripped 3 bases from V and 2 bases from J, with 9 bases between. CDR1 and CDR2 (germline): SGHRS, YFSETQ. The CDR3 covers 14 residues. In DNA, the CDR3 is TGCGCCAGCAGCTACAGGGAAGCCTACAATGAGCAGTTCTTC. Its translation: CASSYREAYNEQFF. The variable domain in full, with the rest retrieved from reference TRBV5-1 and TRBJ2-1, is KAGVTQTPRYLIKTRGQQVTLSCSPISGHRSVSWYQQTPGQGLQFLFEYFSETQRNKGNFPGRFSGRQFSNSRSEMNVSTLELGDSALYLCASSYREAYNEQFFGPGTRLTVL.

This clonotype was found many times. CDR3 loop: CASSLGSDEKLFF. In DNA, the CDR3 is TGTGCCAGCAGCTTAGGTTCGGATGAAAAACTGTTTTTT. The genes are TRBV5-4 and TRBJ1-4; D not resolved. Trimming took off 2 bases at V and 6 bases at J, with 8 bases between the two ends. The CDR3 is 13 amino acids. Germline CDR1 is SGHNT and CDR2 is YYREEE (reference sequence).

On this clonotype itself: The germline gene is not matched at one end of the junction; a read error may be the cause. In DNA, the CDR3 is TGTGCCAGCAGTCCCGGACAGGGAGCGTCCTACGATCAGTACTTC. It codes for CASSPGQGASYDQYF. The V and J genes are TRBV12-3 or TRBV12-4 and TRBJ2-7; 8 nucleotides align to TRBD1. The CDR3 sequence is 15 residues long.

The genes are TRBV5-5 and TRBJ2-7, with a weak D call TRBD2 (5 bases). Germline assignment: CDR1 SGHKS and CDR2 YYEKEE (reference sequence). The CDR3 consists of 16 residues. The ends were cut back, 0 bases at V and 2 bases at J, with 15 bases in the middle. CDR3 amino acids: CASSLAWGVETYEQYF. As DNA, the CDR3 is TGTGCCAGCAGCTTGGCCTGGGGAGTTGAGACCTACGAGCAGTACTTC.

Concerning this clonotype itself: Its ends do not fully match the called genes, so a read error is possible. The V and J genes are TRBV11-2 and TRBJ1-6, with TRBD1 matching 7 bases. The CDR3 sequence is 17 residues long. The germline V gene encodes CDR1 SGHAT and CDR2 FQNNGV. This CDR3 reads CASRYSGNRGNNSPLHF. In DNA, the CDR3 is TGTGCCAGCAGATATTCAGGTAACAGGGGAAATAATTCGCCCCTCCACTTT.

This clonotype was found once. The V and J genes are TRBV12-3 or TRBV12-4 and TRBJ1-2; no firm D call. V dropped 5 bases and J dropped 8 bases, with 15 bases sitting between them. The CDR3 runs 13 residues. CDR3 protein: CASSDGRARGYTF. The CDR3 DNA reads TGTGCCAGCAGTGATGGACGGGCTAGAGGCTACACCTTC.

This rearrangement joins TRBV10-3 to TRBJ2-7; D is uncertain. Germline CDR1 and CDR2: ENHRY and SYGVKD. Trimming left V 0 bases short and J 0 bases short, with 9 bases between. The CDR3 extends over 15 amino acids. CDR3 bases: TGTGCCATCAGTGAGTCGGCCCGGATCTCCTACGAGCAGTACTTC. This sequence encodes CAISESARISYEQYF.

The chain combines TRBV7-8 with TRBJ2-6; D unresolved. V lost 1 base, J lost 0 bases, and 10 bases lay in between. The length of the CDR3 is 17 residues. Germline V lookup: CDR1 SGHVS, CDR2 FQNEAQ. The CDR3 nucleotides are TGTGCCAGCAGCTTAGGGACGGGCATCTCTGGGGCCAACGTCCTGACTTTC. This codes for CASSLGTGISGANVLTF.

Regarding this clonotype: Germline and junction disagree at one end, which may indicate a read error. The V and J genes are TRBV20-1 and TRBJ2-7, with 9 bases lining up with TRBD1. The CDR3 is 15 residues long. Germline V gene data show CDR1 as DFQATT and CDR2 as SNEGSKA (reference sequence). The DNA for the CDR3 is TGCAGTGCTAGACCCTCGGGGACAGGGCATTACGAGCGGTACTTC. Its translation is CSARPSGTGHYERYF.

Details on this clonotype: This is likely a read error, given that the CDR3 carries no conserved phenylalanine or tryptophan at its end. The rearrangement uses TRBV19 and TRBJ2-1; no clear D. CDR3 length: 13 residues. V lost 7 bases, J lost 2 bases, and 9 bases lay in between. The germline V gene has CDR1 LNHDA and CDR2 SQIVND (reference sequence). The CDR3 sequence is CASTTRPYNEQFL. Here the CDR3 DNA reads TGTGCCAGTACCACCCGGCCCTACAATGAGCAGTTCCTC.